These T cell receptor beta chains were read from a single sample in a study of neurological immune-mediated disorders. TCRdb reanalysed the 5' RACE reads using MiXCR and keeps one entry per CDR3 protein. Seen here are about 71,000 distinct CDR3 sequences, about an eighth observed once, and the top ten hold 4.6%. Sequenced sample: PBMCs. These receptors were taken from a female donor with HTLV-1-associated myelopathy (HAM/TSP). The CDR3 runs from the conserved cysteine through the conserved F or W. D genes are given only for firm matches. A row's size may be missing; if present it is once, few, many or a size class.

>many|TRBD2|TRBJ2-3|TRBV5-1
CASSLGLARSTDTQYF
TGCGCCAGCAGCTTGGGACTAGCGCGAAGCACAGATACGCAGTATTTT
>many|NA|TRBJ2-5|TRBV4-1
CASSQVGQETQYF
TGCGCCAGCAGCCAAGTGGGCCAAGAGACCCAGTACTTC
>NA|NA|TRBJ2-1|TRBV6-1
CARQTSYNEQFF
TGTGCCAGACAGACCTCCTACAATGAGCAGTTCTTC
>many|NA|TRBJ2-1|TRBV2
CASSDNRGAIYNEQFF
TGTGCCAGCAGTGATAACAGAGGGGCAATCTACAATGAGCAGTTCTTC
>many|TRBD1|TRBJ2-7|TRBV27
CASSRGTGEQYF
TGTGCCAGCAGCCGTGGGACAGGAGAGCAGTACTTC
>medium-sized|NA|TRBJ2-5|TRBV11-2
CASSVVQETQYF
TGTGCCAGCAGCGTAGTCCAAGAGACCCAGTACTTC
>NA|TRBD1|TRBJ2-7|TRBV20-1
CSATGQVYEQYF
TGCAGTGCTACGGGACAGGTCTACGAGCAGTACTTC
>many|NA|TRBJ2-2|TRBV10-2
CASREVNTGELFF
TGCGCCAGCAGGGAAGTAAACACCGGGGAGCTGTTTTTT
>many|TRBD1|TRBJ2-1|TRBV5-5
CASSPWGPGQGLYEQFF
TGTGCCAGCAGTCCATGGGGCCCGGGACAGGGACTCTATGAGCAGTTCTTC
>many|NA|TRBJ2-5|TRBV10-3
CAISESGQAAGETQYF
TGTGCCATCAGTGAGTCGGGGCAGGCGGCGGGAGAGACCCAGTACTTC
>many|NA|TRBJ2-2|TRBV20-1
CSATGRLNTGELFF
TGCAGTGCCACCGGACGGTTGAACACCGGGGAGCTGTTTTTT
>many|TRBD2|TRBJ2-7|TRBV4-1
CASSLLPGTSEEYEQYF
TGCGCCAGCAGCCTCCTCCCCGGGACTAGCGAAGAATACGAGCAGTACTTC
>NA|TRBD2|TRBJ2-5|TRBV20-1
CSARDLASGGTQETQYF
TGCAGTGCTAGAGATCTGGCTAGCGGGGGCACACAAGAGACCCAGTACTTC
>many|TRBD1|TRBJ2-5|TRBV5-1
CASSLAQGQGQETQYF
TGCGCCAGCAGCTTGGCGCAGGGACAGGGACAAGAGACCCAGTACTTC
>many|NA|TRBJ2-7|TRBV5-1
CASSLTGAREQYF
TGCGCCAGCAGCTTAACGGGGGCGCGGGAGCAGTACTTC
>many|NA|TRBJ2-7|TRBV5-1
CASSLVQSAYEQYF
TGCGCCAGCAGCTTGGTACAATCAGCCTACGAGCAGTACTTC
>many|TRBD1|TRBJ1-1|TRBV5-1
CASSPFTRGQTEAFF
TGCGCCAGCAGCCCATTTACAAGGGGGCAAACTGAAGCTTTCTTT
>many|NA|TRBJ2-5|TRBV7-2
CASSRGVRVSQETQYF
TGTGCCAGCAGCCGCGGGGTTCGAGTCAGCCAAGAGACCCAGTACTTC
>many|NA|TRBJ2-3|TRBV7-8
CASSLLVAASTDTQYF
TGTGCCAGCAGCTTACTTGTTGCAGCAAGCACAGATACGCAGTATTTT
>many|NA|TRBJ2-3|TRBV3-1
CASSRGGESTDTQYF
TGTGCCAGCAGTCGAGGGGGGGAAAGCACAGATACGCAGTATTTT
>many|TRBD2|TRBJ2-7|TRBV4-1
CASSRPGLAGHSYEQYF
TGCGCCAGCAGCCGCCCGGGACTAGCGGGCCACTCCTACGAGCAGTACTTC
>few|NA|TRBJ2-7|TRBV12-3/TRBV12-4
CASSPVAGSYEQYF
TGTGCCAGCAGTCCCGTCGCCGGGTCCTACGAGCAGTACTTC
>many|NA|TRBJ2-7|TRBV12-3/TRBV12-4
CASSLRSYEQYF
TGTGCCAGCAGCCTTCGGAGCTACGAGCAGTACTTC
>many|NA|TRBJ2-1|TRBV6-5
CASIPPGRGYNEQFF
TGTGCCAGCATCCCCCCGGGCCGGGGATACAATGAGCAGTTCTTC
>few|TRBD1|TRBJ1-1|TRBV18
CASSPLTGFNTEAFF
TGTGCCAGCTCACCCCTGACAGGGTTTAACACTGAAGCTTTCTTT
>NA|TRBD1|TRBJ1-1|TRBV7-9
CASSRASTGGNEAFF
TGTGCCAGCAGCCGAGCTTCGACAGGGGGGAATGAAGCTTTCTTT
>many|NA|TRBJ2-3|TRBV15
CATSREVQSPQYF
TGTGCCACCAGCAGAGAGGTTCAAAGTCCGCAGTATTTT
>many|NA|TRBJ1-1|TRBV5-1
CASSLAQPTLNTEAFF
TGCGCCAGCAGCTTGGCCCAGCCCACTCTGAACACTGAAGCTTTCTTT
>many|NA|TRBJ1-5|TRBV5-1
CASSLGAGASNQPQHF
TGCGCCAGCAGCTTGGGGGCAGGGGCAAGCAATCAGCCCCAGCATTTT
>NA|NA|TRBJ2-3|TRBV19
CASSATGTALTDTQYF
TGTGCCAGTAGTGCGACCGGGACCGCGCTCACAGATACGCAGTATTTT
>many|TRBD1|TRBJ2-7|TRBV5-1
CASSLGDRGYEQYF
TGCGCCAGCAGCTTGGGGGACAGGGGCTACGAGCAGTACTTC
>many|NA|TRBJ1-3|TRBV5-1
CASSQGQPGNTIYF
TGCGCCAGCAGCCAAGGACAGCCTGGAAACACCATATATTTT
>many|NA|TRBJ1-1|TRBV5-5
CASIREFQNTEAFF
TGTGCCAGCATAAGGGAGTTCCAGAACACTGAAGCTTTCTTT
>many|NA|TRBJ2-7|TRBV6-2/TRBV6-3
CASTERVVSYEQYF
TGTGCCAGCACCGAAAGGGTGGTTTCGTACGAGCAGTACTTC
>NA|TRBD2|TRBJ2-7|TRBV7-9
CASSLSGGVDEQYF
TGTGCCAGCAGCTTAAGCGGGGGGGTTGACGAGCAGTACTTC
>many|NA|TRBJ1-5|TRBV4-1
CASSQEVRGALNQPQHF
TGCGCCAGCAGCCAAGAGGTTCGAGGAGCCCTCAATCAGCCCCAGCATTTT
>NA|NA|TRBJ2-1|TRBV6-2/TRBV6-3
CASSYSSVTTQWGQFF
TGTGCCAGCAGTTACTCGAGTGTGACTACCCAATGGGGGCAGTTCTTC
>large|TRBD1|TRBJ2-3|TRBV20-1
CSASGGTGATDTQYF
TGCAGTGCTAGTGGAGGGACAGGGGCGACAGATACGCAGTATTTT
>many|NA|TRBJ2-5|TRBV5-1
CASSLEGGGETQYF
TGCGCCAGCAGCTTGGAAGGGGGTGGAGAGACCCAGTACTTC
>many|NA|TRBJ2-2|TRBV4-2
CASSQEVGSTGELFF
TGTGCCAGCAGCCAGGAGGTCGGCTCAACCGGGGAGCTGTTTTTT
>many|NA|TRBJ2-5|TRBV5-1
CASSLGTGLETQYF
TGCGCCAGCAGCTTGGGGACGGGGTTGGAGACCCAGTACTTC
>many|NA|TRBJ1-2|TRBV7-6
CASSLALGALYF
TGTGCCAGCAGCTTAGCCCTAGGGGCCCTGTACTTC